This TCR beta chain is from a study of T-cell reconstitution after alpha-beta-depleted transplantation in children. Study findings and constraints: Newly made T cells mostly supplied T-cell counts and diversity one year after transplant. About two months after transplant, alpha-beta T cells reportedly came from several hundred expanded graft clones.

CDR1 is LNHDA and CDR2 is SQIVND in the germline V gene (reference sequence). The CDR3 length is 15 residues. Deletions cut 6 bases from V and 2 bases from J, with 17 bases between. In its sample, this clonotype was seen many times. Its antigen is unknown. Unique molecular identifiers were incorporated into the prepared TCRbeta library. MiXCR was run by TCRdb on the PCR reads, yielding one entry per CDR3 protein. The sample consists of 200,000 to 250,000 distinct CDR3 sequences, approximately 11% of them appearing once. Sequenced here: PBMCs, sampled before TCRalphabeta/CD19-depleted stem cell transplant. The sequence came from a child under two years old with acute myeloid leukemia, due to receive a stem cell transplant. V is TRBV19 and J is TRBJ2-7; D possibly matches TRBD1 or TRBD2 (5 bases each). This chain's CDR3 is CASSPGGLRTYEQYF. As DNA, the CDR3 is TGTGCCAGTAGCCCTGGGGGTTTAAGGACCTACGAGCAGTACTTC.